The sequence of this T cell receptor beta chain was determined in a study of shared clonotypes between healthy human individuals. This table comes from immunoSEQ multiplex PCR, and its TCRdb copy is limited to in-frame clones, with some not included. The sample has about 2 million clones, around 96% seen once. This clone has only one observation. Terminally differentiated effector memory CD45RA+ cells were left out of the naive CD8 fraction, which was CD45RO-negative and positively selected for CCR7. This receptor was identified in a young man in good health. Specimen: naive CD8+ T cells sorted from blood.

The CDR3 is CASSVGLAGYTDTQYF. DNA of the CDR3: TGTGCCAGCAGTGTGGGACTAGCGGGGTACACAGATACGCAGTATTTT. This chain uses TRBV6-1 with TRBJ2-3; 13 bases line up with TRBD2. V shed 4 bases and J 2 bases; nucleotides not matched to a gene: 3. CDR3 length: 16 amino acids. Germline assignment: CDR1 MNHNS and CDR2 SASEGT.